The text below deals with one TCR beta chain. What it binds is unknown. The data were taken from a study of T cell repertoires in cytomegalovirus infection. Study background: CMV epitopes, recently identified HLA-C-restricted and well-studied HLA-B-restricted, were used.

TCRdb fed the reads into MiXCR, producing one record per CDR3 protein. The sample holds about 890,000 distinct CDR3 sequences, roughly 30% seen once. Germline V gene lookup returns CDR1 MNHNY and CDR2 SVGAGI (reference sequence). V lost 4 bases, J lost 3 bases, and 13 bases lay in between. This CDR3 spans 14 amino acids. This TCR was sampled from a human donor in good health (CMV status not recorded). Some clones in this sample may be carry-over from other donors' samples. The sample consisted of cultured CD8+ T cells from PBMCs, taken from culture after CMV antigen stimulation. This chain uses TRBV6-6 with TRBJ2-7; TRBD2 is a possible D gene (7 bases). The chain's CDR3 is CASSWGGGGYEQYV. In DNA, the CDR3 is TGTGCCAGCAGTTGGGGCGGGGGCGGCTACGAGCAGTACGTC.